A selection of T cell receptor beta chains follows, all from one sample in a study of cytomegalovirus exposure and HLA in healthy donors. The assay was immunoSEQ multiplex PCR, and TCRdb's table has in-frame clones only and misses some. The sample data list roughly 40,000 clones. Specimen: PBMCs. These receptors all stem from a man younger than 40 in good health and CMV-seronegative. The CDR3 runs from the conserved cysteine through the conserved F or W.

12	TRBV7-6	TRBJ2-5	CASSPREGTQYF
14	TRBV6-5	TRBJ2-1	CASSYREAYNEQFF
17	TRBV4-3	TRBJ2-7	CASSQDVLTGETYEQYF
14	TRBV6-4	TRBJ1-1	CASKLRQENTEAFF
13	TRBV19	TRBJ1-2	CASSIGPGYGYTF
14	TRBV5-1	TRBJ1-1	CASSLVQGGTEAFF
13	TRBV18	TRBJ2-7	CASSQTGFYEQYF
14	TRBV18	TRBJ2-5	CASSRGVEGETQYF
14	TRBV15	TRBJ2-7	CATSQGQVSYEQYF
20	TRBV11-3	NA	CASSHPRDRGLAEISYEQYF
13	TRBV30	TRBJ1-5	CAGATGSNQPQHF
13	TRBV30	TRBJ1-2	CAWIPGTAYGYTF
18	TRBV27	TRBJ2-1	CASSSQTSGSDSYNEQFF
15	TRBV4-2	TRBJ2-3	CASTRLPTSTDTQYF
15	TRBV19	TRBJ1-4	CASNPRGWGNEKLFF
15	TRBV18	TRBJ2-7	CASSPSTGGQMEQYF
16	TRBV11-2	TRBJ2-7	CASSLLRGDPGGEQYF
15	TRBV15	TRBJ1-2	CATSRDVLSPYGYTF
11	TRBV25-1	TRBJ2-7	CASSESGEQYF
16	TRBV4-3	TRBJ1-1	CASSQVGGPMNTEAFF
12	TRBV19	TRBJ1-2	CASSIQVGGYTF
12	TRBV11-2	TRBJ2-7	CASRLDSREQYF
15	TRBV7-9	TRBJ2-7	CASSGRLGSAYEQYF
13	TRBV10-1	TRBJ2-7	CASSEVLRTEQYF
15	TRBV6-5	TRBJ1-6	CASSRDRAVNSPLHF
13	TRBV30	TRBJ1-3	CAWGTDSGNTIYF
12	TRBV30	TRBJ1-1	CAWSSTEYEAFF
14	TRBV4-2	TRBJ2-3	CASSQDRRVATQYF
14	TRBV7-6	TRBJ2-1	CASSRRGENNEQFF
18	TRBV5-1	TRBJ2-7	CASSLVPPVVGEGYEQYF
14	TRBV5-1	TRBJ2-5	CASSFRQVQETQYF
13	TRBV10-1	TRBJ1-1	CASSSGQSPEAFF
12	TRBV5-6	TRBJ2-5	CASSTNQETQYF
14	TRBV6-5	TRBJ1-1	CASSYEGFNTEAFF
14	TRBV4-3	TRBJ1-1	CASRPDRGQGEAFF
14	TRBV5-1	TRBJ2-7	CASSYWDRDPQQSF
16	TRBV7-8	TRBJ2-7	CASSLVEETPTYEQYF
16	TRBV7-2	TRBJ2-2	CASSFILPQRPGELFF
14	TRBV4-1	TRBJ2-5	CASSPRTIQETQYF
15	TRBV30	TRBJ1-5	CAWSAGTGRNQPQHF
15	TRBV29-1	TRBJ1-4	CSVRTGVEPNEKLFF
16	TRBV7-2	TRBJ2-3	CASSLTSGRRTDTQYF
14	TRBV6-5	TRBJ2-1	CASREDSSDNEQFF
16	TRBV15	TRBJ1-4	CATSREIRRGSEKLFF
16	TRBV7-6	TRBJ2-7	CASSASVGTGSYEQYF